This T cell receptor (beta chain) came from a study of blood T cells in healthy people across ages. A sample-barcoded 5' primer and a J-beta primer mix were used in a second PCR of roughly 6 to 12 cycles. Using its own MiXCR run on the 5' RACE reads, TCRdb lists one record per CDR3 protein. Of roughly 700,000 distinct CDR3 sequences in the sample, approximately 25% were seen once. The germline CDR1 and CDR2 sequences are MDHEN and SYDVKM. V lost 5 bases and J 1 base, leaving 14 bases between the germline ends. The CDR3 covers 15 residues. These same data were also listed under a study on T cells of mothers and their children. That report notes: Sample barcodes plus 2-4 random nucleotides came from the M1S primer.

The V call is TRBV28, the J call TRBJ2-5, with unresolved D. This TCR derives from a boy aged 5-17 years in good health. Sequencing was performed on blood. The CDR3 sequence is CASSTPGPIQETQYF. The DNA for the CDR3 is TGTGCCAGCAGTACCCCCGGACCGATCCAAGAGACCCAGTACTTC.